The present T cell receptor (beta chain) was sequenced within a study of cytomegalovirus exposure and HLA in healthy donors. Germline loops: CDR1 SGHTA, CDR2 FQGNSA. The CDR3 contains 18 residues. Trimming took 1 base from V and 5 from J, leaving 23 bases between them. Vbeta (60) and Jbeta (13) primers were used in the PCR. Sequencing used immunoSEQ multiplex PCR; TCRdb keeps in-frame clones, though not all of them. The data contain about 160,000 clones, 82% of them singletons. The clonotype originates from a girl between 5 and 17 years old in good health and CMV-seropositive. The material sequenced was PBMCs. The genes are TRBV7-2 and TRBJ1-2, with D possibly TRBD1 on 6 matching bases. The CDR3 DNA sequence: TGTGCCAGCAGCTTAGATTTAGTGGGGGCGGCCCTTGGGTATGGCTACACCTTC. Protein: CASSLDLVGAALGYGYTF.